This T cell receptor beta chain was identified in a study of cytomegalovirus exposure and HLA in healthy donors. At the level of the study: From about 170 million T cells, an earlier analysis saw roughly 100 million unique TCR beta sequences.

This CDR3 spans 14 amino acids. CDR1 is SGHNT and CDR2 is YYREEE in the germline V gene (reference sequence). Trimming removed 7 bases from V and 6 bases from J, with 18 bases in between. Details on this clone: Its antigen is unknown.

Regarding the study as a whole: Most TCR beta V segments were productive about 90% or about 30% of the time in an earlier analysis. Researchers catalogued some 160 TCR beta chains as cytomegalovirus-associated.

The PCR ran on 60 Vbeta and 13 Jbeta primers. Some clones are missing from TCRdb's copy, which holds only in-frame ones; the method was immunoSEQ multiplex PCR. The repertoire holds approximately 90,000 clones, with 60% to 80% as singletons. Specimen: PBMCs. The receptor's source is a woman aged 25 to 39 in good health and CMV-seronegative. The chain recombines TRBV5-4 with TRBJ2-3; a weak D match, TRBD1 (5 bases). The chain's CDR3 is CASLMEGAGDTQYF. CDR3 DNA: TGTGCCAGCCTAATGGAAGGGGCCGGGGATACGCAGTATTTT. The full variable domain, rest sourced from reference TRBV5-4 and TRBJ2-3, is ETGVTQSPTHLIKTRGQQVTLRCSSQSGHNTVSWYQQALGQGPQFIFQYYREEENGRGNFPPRFSGLQFPNYSSELNVNALELDDSALYLCASLMEGAGDTQYFGPGTRLTVL.